This TCR beta chain was identified in a study of cytomegalovirus exposure and HLA in healthy donors. Germline-derived CDR1 and CDR2 are SGHDT and YYEEEE. The CDR3 is 16 residues long. Remarks on this clone: No antigen is known for it.

The PCR was carried out with 60 Vbeta primers and 13 Jbeta primers. TCRdb's table, derived via immunoSEQ multiplex PCR, lists solely in-frame clones and lacks some. The repertoire table contains around 100,000 clones. Study-level findings and limits: TRBV6-2, TRBV6-3 and some other V segments were unresolvable in 87-base-pair reads. It was only CMV serostatus that was available as immune exposure information.

The receptor was derived from a man in his forties in good health and CMV-seropositive. The chain is built from TRBV5-6 and TRBJ2-5; 11 bases match TRBD1. Matching the DNA end better, TRBJ2-7 makes the J call doubtful. The sample was PBMCs. CDR3 coding DNA: TGTGCCAGCAGCCTACTACCGGGACAGGGGGCCTACGAGCAGTACTTC. It is translated as CASSLLPGQGAYEQYF.